This is a list of T cell receptor beta chains from one sample in a study of blood T cell repertoires in COVID-19. TCRdb keeps only in-frame clones here, not all; method: immunoSEQ multiplex PCR. The table records under 300,000 clones, more than 75% of them present only once. The sequencing input was PBMCs or T cells enriched from blood (not recorded which). These receptors were taken from a woman between 40 and 55 years old with acute COVID-19. The CDR3 runs from the conserved cysteine through the conserved F or W.

TRBV7-9 | CASSPSGSFWYADTQYF
TRBV7-9 | CASSPRGGAGNIQYF
TRBV7-9 | CASSSLRGDYNEQFF
TRBV7-2 | CASSLSLAPYTDTQYF
TRBV25-1 | CASSEAGGPDTEAFF
TRBV5-1 | CASSLEFRGDGNTIYF
TRBV7-8 | CASSLGFGRTGNTEAFF
TRBV29-1 | CSVADRERNYGYTF
TRBV6-2/TRBV6-3 | CASSSSLGTSGKQWETQYF
TRBV4-1 | CASSQDRGYEQYF
TRBV6-4 | CASSGTSGRSARNEQFF
TRBV19 | CASRPGGGRQPQHF
TRBV10-2 | CASSEMDRVREKLFF
TRBV15 | CATSRDGGRKWGEQYF
TRBV30 | CAWSSGSSSEQYF
TRBV10-3 | CAISDRTSWSYEQYF
TRBV29-1 | CSVRQDLYEQYF
TRBV19 | CASSRGAGDQETQYF
TRBV2 | CASARDRANEKLFF
TRBV9 | CASSAGHLNTEAFF
TRBV6-5 | CASSYSRVNEQFF
TRBV6-5 | CASAGTATNEKLFF
TRBV27 | CASSVLSGTAIYEQYF
TRBV3-1/TRBV3-2 | CASSTGQGKILTEAFF
TRBV27 | CASSSTRVGEAFF
TRBV25-1 | CASAGYRWGEQETQYF
TRBV6-6 | CASRDNGYTF
TRBV7-8 | CASSLEEPRGGNTIYF
TRBV7-8 | CASSLRGKETQYF
TRBV7-8 | CASSPQGARTEAFF
TRBV7-9 | CASSLVGGRDNEQFF
TRBV2 | CASSRGGIYNEQFF
TRBV3-1/TRBV3-2 | CASSQLAGKNIQYF
TRBV5-8 | CASSPRGGSGDYGYTF
TRBV9 | CASSVGGTGVQETQYF
TRBV7-6 | CARPPLREWDTQYF
TRBV7-9 | CASSRDSASQGLFF
TRBV2 | CASSSRSSYNEQFF
TRBV2 | CASTRQGAGAFF
TRBV5-5 | CASSLAQWGLAESDTQYF
TRBV11-3 | CASRQTGAASSYEQYF